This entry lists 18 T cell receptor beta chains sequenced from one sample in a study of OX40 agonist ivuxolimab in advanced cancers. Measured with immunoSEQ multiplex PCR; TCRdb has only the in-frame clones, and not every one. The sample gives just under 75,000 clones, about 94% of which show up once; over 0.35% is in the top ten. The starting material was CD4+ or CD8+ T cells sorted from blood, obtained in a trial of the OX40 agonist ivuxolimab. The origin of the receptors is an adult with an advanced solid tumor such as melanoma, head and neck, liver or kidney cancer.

The CDR3 DNA reads as TGTGCCAGCAGCGGGCCAGCGAAGGGCTCCTACAATGAGCAGTTCTTC. Protein: CASSGPAKGSYNEQFF. V usage is TRBV5-4 and J usage is TRBJ2-1; D is uncertain. Trimming removed 4 bases from V and 0 bases from J, with 14 bases in between. Germline V gene data show CDR1 as SGHNT and CDR2 as YYREEE (reference sequence). The CDR3 has 16 amino acids.

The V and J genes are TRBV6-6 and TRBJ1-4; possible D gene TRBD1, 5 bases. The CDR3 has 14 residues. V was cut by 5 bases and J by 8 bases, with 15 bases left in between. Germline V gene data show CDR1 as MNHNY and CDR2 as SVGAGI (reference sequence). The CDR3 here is CASSQDTVGEKLFF. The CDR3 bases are TGTGCCAGCAGTCAGGACACTGTTGGAGAAAAACTGTTTTTT.

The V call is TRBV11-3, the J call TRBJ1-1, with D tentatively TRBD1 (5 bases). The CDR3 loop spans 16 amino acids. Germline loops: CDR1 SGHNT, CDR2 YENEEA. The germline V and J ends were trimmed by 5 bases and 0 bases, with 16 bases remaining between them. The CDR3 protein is CASSLMGGLMNTEAFF. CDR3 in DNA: TGTGCCAGCAGCCTCATGGGGGGGTTAATGAACACTGAAGCTTTCTTT.

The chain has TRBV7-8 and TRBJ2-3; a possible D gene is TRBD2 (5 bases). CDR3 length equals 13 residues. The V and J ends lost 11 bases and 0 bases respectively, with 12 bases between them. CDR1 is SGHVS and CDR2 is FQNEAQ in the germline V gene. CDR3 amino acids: CAATGGSTDTQYF. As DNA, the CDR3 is TGTGCCGCTACTGGCGGGAGCACAGATACGCAGTATTTT.

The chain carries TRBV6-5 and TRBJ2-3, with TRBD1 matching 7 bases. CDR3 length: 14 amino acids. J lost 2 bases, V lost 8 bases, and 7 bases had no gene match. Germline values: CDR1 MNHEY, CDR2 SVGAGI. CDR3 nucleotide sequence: TGTGCCAGCTCTGTGGGACAGATCACAGATACGCAGTATTTT. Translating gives CASSVGQITDTQYF.

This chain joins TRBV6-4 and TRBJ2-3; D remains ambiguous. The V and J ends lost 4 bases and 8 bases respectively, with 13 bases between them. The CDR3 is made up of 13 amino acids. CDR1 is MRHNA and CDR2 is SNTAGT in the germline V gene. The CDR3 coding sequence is TGTGCCAGCAGTGTACCTTCGGGTAGTACGCAGTATTTT. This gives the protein CASSVPSGSTQYF.

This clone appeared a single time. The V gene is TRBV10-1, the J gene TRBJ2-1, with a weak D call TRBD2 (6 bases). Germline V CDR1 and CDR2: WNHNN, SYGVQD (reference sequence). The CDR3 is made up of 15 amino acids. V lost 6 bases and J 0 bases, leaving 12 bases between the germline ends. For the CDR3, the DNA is TGCGCCAGCAGCAAAGGAGGGCCCTCCTACAATGAGCAGTTCTTC. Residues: CASSKGGPSYNEQFF.

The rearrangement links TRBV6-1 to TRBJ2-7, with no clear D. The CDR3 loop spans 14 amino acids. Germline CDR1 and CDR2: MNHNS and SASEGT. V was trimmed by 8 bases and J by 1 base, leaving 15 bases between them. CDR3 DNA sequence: TGTGCCAGCCAGCCGAGGCCACGGTCCTACGAGCAGTACTTC. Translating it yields CASQPRPRSYEQYF.

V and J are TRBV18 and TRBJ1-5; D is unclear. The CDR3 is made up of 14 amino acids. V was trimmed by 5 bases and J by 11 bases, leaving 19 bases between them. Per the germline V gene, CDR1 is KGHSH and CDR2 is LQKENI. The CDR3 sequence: CASSFDGGVSSQHF. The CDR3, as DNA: TGTGCCAGCTCATTCGACGGTGGAGTTTCGTCCCAGCATTTT.

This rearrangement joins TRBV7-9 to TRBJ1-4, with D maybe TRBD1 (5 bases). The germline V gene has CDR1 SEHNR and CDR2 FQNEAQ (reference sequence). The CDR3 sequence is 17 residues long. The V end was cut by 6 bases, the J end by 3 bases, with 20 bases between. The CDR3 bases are TGTGCCAGCAGTTTCCGAAAAACGGGGGTCCCTAATGAAAAACTGTTTTTT. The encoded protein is CASSFRKTGVPNEKLFF.

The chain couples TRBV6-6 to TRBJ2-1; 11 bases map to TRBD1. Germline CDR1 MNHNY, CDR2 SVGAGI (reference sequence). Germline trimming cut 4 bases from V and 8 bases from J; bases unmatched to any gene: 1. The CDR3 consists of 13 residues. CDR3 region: CASSLGQGDEQFF. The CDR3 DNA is TGTGCCAGCAGTTTGGGACAGGGGGATGAGCAGTTCTTC.

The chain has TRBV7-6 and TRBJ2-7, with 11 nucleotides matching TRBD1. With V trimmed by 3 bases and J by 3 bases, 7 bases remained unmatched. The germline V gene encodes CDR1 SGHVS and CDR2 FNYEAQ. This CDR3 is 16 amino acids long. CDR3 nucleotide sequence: TGTGCCAGCAGCTTCGCGATGGGACAGGGGGACTACGAGCAGTACTTC. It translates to CASSFAMGQGDYEQYF.

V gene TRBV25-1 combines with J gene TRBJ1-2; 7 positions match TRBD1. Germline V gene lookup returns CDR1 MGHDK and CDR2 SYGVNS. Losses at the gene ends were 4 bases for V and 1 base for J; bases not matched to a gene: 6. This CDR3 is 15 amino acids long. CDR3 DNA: TGTGCCAGCAGTGCTGACAGGGCAAGTAACTATGGCTACACCTTC. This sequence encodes CASSADRASNYGYTF.

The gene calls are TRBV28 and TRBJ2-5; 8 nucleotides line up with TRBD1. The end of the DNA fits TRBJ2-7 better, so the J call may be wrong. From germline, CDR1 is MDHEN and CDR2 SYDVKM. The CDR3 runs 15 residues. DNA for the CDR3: TGTGCCAGCAGTTCGCCGGGGACAGGAAGCCTCGAGCAGTACTTC. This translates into CASSSPGTGSLEQYF.

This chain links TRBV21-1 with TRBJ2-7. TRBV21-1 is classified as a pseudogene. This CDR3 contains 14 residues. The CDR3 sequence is CASTLGRFSYEQYF. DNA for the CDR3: TGTGCCAGCACCCTGGGACGGTTCTCCTACGAGCAGTACTTC.

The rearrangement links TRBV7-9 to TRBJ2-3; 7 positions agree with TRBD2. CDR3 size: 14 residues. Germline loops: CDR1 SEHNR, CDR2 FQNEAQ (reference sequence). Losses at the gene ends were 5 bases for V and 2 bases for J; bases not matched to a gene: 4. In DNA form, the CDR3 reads TGTGCCAGCAGCCCGACTAGCTCCACAGATACGCAGTATTTT. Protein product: CASSPTSSTDTQYF.

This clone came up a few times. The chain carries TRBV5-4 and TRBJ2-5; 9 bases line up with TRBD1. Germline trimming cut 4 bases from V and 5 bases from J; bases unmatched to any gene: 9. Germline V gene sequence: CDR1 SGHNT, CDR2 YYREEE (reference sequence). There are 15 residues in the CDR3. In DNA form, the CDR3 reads TGTGCCAGCAGCCTCCGACCGGGACAGGGTGAGACCCAGTACTTC. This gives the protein CASSLRPGQGETQYF.

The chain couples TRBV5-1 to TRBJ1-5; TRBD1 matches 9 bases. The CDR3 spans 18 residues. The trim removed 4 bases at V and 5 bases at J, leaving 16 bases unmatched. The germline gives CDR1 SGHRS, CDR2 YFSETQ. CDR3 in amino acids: CASSPWSGLGQGDQPQHF. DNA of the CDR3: TGCGCCAGCAGCCCCTGGTCCGGTCTGGGACAGGGTGATCAGCCCCAGCATTTT. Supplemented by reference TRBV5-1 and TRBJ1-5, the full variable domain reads KAGVTQTPRYLIKTRGQQVTLSCSPISGHRSVSWYQQTPGQGLQFLFEYFSETQRNKGNFPGRFSGRQFSNSRSEMNVSTLELGDSALYLCASSPWSGLGQGDQPQHFGDGTRLSIL.